The rows below give T cell receptor beta chains drawn from one sample of a study of blood T cell repertoires in COVID-19. Clones were read by immunoSEQ multiplex PCR, and TCRdb kept only the in-frame ones, dropping some. The table lists some 55,000 clones, about 77% of them singletons. Sequencing was carried out using peripheral blood. The receptor source for this set is a man aged 70-80 years with active or convalescent COVID-19. Both conserved end residues are part of each CDR3. A D gene is named only where the DNA matches it firmly. Clone size is not always given. Where it is, it says once, few, many or a class for expanded clones.

v_call	j_call	d_call	clone_size	cdr3_aa	cdr3_nt
TRBV27	TRBJ2-7	TRBD1	.	CASRLGGEYIYEQYF	TGTGCCAGCAGGTTAGGGGGCGAATATATCTACGAGCAGTACTTC
TRBV9	TRBJ1-1	.	.	CASSPIGGSEAFF	TGTGCCAGCAGTCCTATTGGCGGTTCTGAAGCTTTCTTT
TRBV4-1	TRBJ2-3	.	.	CASSQGARASTDTQYF	TGCGCCAGCAGCCAAGGAGCGAGGGCTAGCACAGATACGCAGTATTTT
TRBV19	TRBJ2-2	.	.	CASRTTSYTGELFF	TGTGCCAGTAGAACCACGAGTTACACCGGGGAGCTGTTTTTT
TRBV11-2	TRBJ2-2	TRBD1	.	CASSPTGGWTGELFF	TGTGCCAGCAGCCCGACAGGGGGTTGGACCGGGGAGCTGTTTTTT
TRBV12-3/TRBV12-4	TRBJ1-5	.	few	CASSSRGKQPQHF	TGTGCCAGCAGTAGCAGGGGCAAGCAGCCCCAGCATTTT
TRBV25-1	TRBJ2-1	.	.	CASSVAGNSYNEQFF	TGTGCCAGCAGTGTCGCAGGAAACTCCTACAATGAGCAGTTCTTC
TRBV19	TRBJ1-1	.	.	CASSIRTENTEAFF	TGTGCCAGTAGTATCAGGACAGAGAACACTGAAGCTTTCTTT
TRBV7-9	TRBJ1-6	.	.	CASRSWDLNSPLHF	TGTGCCAGCAGATCATGGGACTTAAATTCACCCCTCCACTTT
TRBV7-6	TRBJ2-3	TRBD2	.	CASSHTSGGVDTQYF	TGTGCCAGCAGCCATACTAGCGGGGGGGTGGATACGCAGTATTTT
TRBV19	TRBJ2-7	.	.	CASSIAQGRGEQYF	TGTGCCAGTAGTATAGCACAGGGTAGAGGCGAGCAGTACTTC
TRBV7-2	TRBJ1-1	.	.	CASSLVGLADTEAFF	TGTGCCAGCAGCTTAGTTGGTCTCGCGGACACTGAAGCTTTCTTT
TRBV25-1	TRBJ1-2	TRBD1	few	CASSPRDSEPVWGYTF	TGTGCCAGCAGTCCCCGGGACAGCGAGCCCGTATGGGGCTACACCTTC
TRBV20-1	TRBJ1-2	TRBD1	.	CSASTGYSGQAYGYTF	TGCAGTGCTAGTACCGGCTACTCGGGACAGGCCTATGGCTACACCTTC
TRBV27	TRBJ1-4	.	.	CASSSGWKLFF	TGTGCCAGCAGTTCCGGGTGGAAACTGTTTTTT
TRBV28	TRBJ1-1	.	.	CASRRVQQGDRTEAFF	TGTGCCAGCAGGCGGGTCCAGCAAGGTGATAGAACTGAAGCTTTCTTT
TRBV19	TRBJ1-6	.	.	CASSKATGGNSPLHF	TGTGCCAGTAGTAAAGCAACCGGAGGGAATTCACCCCTCCACTTT
TRBV30	TRBJ1-4	TRBD1	once	CAWSTSGGGKLFF	TGTGCCTGGAGTACCTCAGGGGGAGGAAAACTGTTTTTT